This TCR beta chain was sequenced during a study of spatial heterogeneity in lung cancer. TCRdb processed the 5' RACE reads anew with MiXCR; each CDR3 protein has one entry. The table records 40,000 to 45,000 distinct CDR3 sequences, approximately 6.5% of them present only once. The time point denotes: sample taken at primary tumor resection. No cells were sorted before sequencing. The whole RNA sequenced was extracted from tumor, nontumor lung or frozen PBMC. This receptor was identified in a female donor with early-stage non-small cell lung cancer. The material was PBMCs, obtained at surgery.

DNA for the CDR3: TGTGCCAGCAGTGCCACCGGGACAGGTCGTTTTCAAGAGACCCAGTACTTC. Translation gives CASSATGTGRFQETQYF. V gene TRBV6-1 combines with J gene TRBJ2-5; 8 nucleotides align to TRBD1. There are 17 residues in the CDR3. Unmatched junction bases numbered 12, after V lost 4 bases and J lost 2 bases. Germline CDR1 is MNHNS and CDR2 is SASEGT.